This T cell receptor beta chain is drawn from a study of blood T cell repertoires in COVID-19. Study at large: The United States, Italy and Spain provided the acute and convalescent COVID-19 samples. PBMCs, B-cell-depleted T cells, or T cells were the source of the cDNA or gDNA that made up the material.

This CDR3 region has 16 residues. The V gene's germline CDR1 is SGDLS and CDR2 YYNGEE. The V gene end was trimmed by 0 bases and the J gene end by 1 base; junction bases not matched to a gene: 5. Sequencing used immunoSEQ multiplex PCR; TCRdb keeps in-frame clones, though not all of them. The sample carries around 200,000 clones, 89% recorded once. This sequence was found in a man between 40 and 49 years old with acute or convalescent COVID-19. V gene TRBV9 combines with J gene TRBJ2-5, with 8 bases aligning to TRBD2. What was sequenced was peripheral blood. The CDR3 DNA sequence: TGTGCCAGCAGCGTAGGGGTAGCGGGGCTCCAAGAGACCCAGTACTTC. This codes for CASSVGVAGLQETQYF.